In its sample, the clone carrying this T cell receptor beta chain was seen many times. Its antigen remains unidentified. MiXCR, applied by TCRdb to the multiplex PCR reads, yields one record per CDR3 protein. The sample records 85,000 to 130,000 distinct CDR3 sequences, 20% to 25% being singletons. The data are from a study of breast tumors, draining lymph nodes, adjacent tissues. General observations from the study: The data were judged consistent with most tumor T cells coming from lymph node and expanding in tumor. Luminal-like breast cancer showed significantly greater tumor-nontumor repertoire similarity than basal-like breast cancer did. Tumors had less TCR diversity than lymph nodes, more than nontumor tissue. Tumor T cell lymph node origin was a supported hypothesis, not proven.

Samples came from axillary lymph nodes draining the breast cancer. Sequenced input: axillary lymph node tissue. This clonotype originated in a female donor with breast cancer. Some clones in this sample may be carry-over from other donors' samples.

Here the CDR3 DNA reads TGCGCCAGCAGCCGGACCGGACCGGGGCCTAATGAAAAACTGTTTTTT. It codes for CASSRTGPGPNEKLFF. The chain combines TRBV4-1 with TRBJ1-4; D is possibly TRBD1 (5 bases). The CDR3 has 16 residues. CDR1 and CDR2 from the germline V gene are MGHRA and YSYEKL. The ends were cut back, 4 bases at V and 3 bases at J, with 15 bases in the middle.